The TCR beta chain under discussion was sequenced for a study of cytomegalovirus exposure and HLA in healthy donors. PCR was performed using 60 Vbeta and 13 Jbeta primers. Assay used: immunoSEQ multiplex PCR; TCRdb lists only in-frame clones, some missing. The data show approximately 160,000 clones, under 85% seen once. The CDR3 spans 15 residues. Germline-derived CDR1 and CDR2 are MNHEY and SMNVEV (reference sequence). V gave up 3 bases and J gave up 4 bases, with 13 bases separating them. The TCR originated in a woman in her twenties or thirties in good health and CMV-seronegative. The sequenced material came from PBMCs. The chain uses TRBV27 and TRBJ1-3, with D perhaps TRBD1 (6 bases). This chain's CDR3 is CASSLTGSYGNTIYF. The CDR3 nucleotides read TGTGCCAGCAGTTTGACAGGTTCATACGGAAACACCATATATTTT.